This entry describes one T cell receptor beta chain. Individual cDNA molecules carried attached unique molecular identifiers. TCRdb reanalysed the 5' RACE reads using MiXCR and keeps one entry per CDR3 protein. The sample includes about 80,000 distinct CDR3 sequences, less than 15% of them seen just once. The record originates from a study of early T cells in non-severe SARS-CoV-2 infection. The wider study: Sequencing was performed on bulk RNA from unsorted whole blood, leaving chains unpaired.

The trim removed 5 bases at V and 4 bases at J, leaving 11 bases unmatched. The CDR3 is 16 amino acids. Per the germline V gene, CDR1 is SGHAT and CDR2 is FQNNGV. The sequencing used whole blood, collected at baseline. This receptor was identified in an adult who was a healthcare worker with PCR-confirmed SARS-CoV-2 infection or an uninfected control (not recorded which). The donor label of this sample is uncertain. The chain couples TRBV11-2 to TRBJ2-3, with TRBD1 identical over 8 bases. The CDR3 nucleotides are TGTGCCAGCAGCCTCCGGGTTACAGGGGGTGCAGATACGCAGTATTTT. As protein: CASSLRVTGGADTQYF.